This record looks at one T cell receptor (beta chain) sequence and its context. What it binds is not known. TCRdb's table, derived via immunoSEQ multiplex PCR, lists solely in-frame clones and lacks some. The data hold 40,000 to 55,000 clones, with around nine tenths observed a single time. Pooling was applied to second doses at about 4 or about 12 weeks. Germline CDR1 and CDR2: SGHTA and FQGNSA. The V end lost 1 base, the J end lost 2 bases, and 9 bases lay between the germline ends. CDR3 size: 14 residues. The source of the sample is a study of T cell responses to AZD1222 COVID-19 vaccine. Study conclusions and caveats: Nearly half of spike-specific TCRs reportedly target unmutated variant regions. It should be noted that donors were predominantly white British and more often female, and clonal diversity was possibly underestimated.

This sequence was found in an adult who received the AZD1222 COVID-19 vaccine. The J gene is TRBJ2-7, the V gene TRBV7-2; D gene unclear. This sample comprised peripheral blood, obtained 28 days after the second AZD1222 dose. The CDR3 sequence is CASSLGRLPYEQYF. CDR3 nucleotides: TGTGCCAGCAGCTTAGGAAGGTTACCCTACGAGCAGTACTTC.